The source of this T cell receptor beta chain is a study of beta chain features in type 1 diabetes. Study-level points and caveats: The study notes PCR might favor shorter templates equally in patients and controls. Moderately but significantly shorter TCRB CDR3s were found in Type 1 diabetes patients in all four CD4+ subsets.

The authors reverse transcribed all of the isolated RNA, so sequencing captured expressed TCRB transcripts. Profiled with immunoSEQ multiplex PCR; TCRdb holds only in-frame clones, not every one. The sample shows 600,000 to 700,000 clones, roughly an eighth of them seen only once. The CDR3 extends over 15 amino acids. The V end lost 2 bases, the J end lost 4 bases, and 11 bases lay between the germline ends. Germline CDR1 LGHNA, CDR2 YSLEER. Note on this clone: Antigen specificity is unknown.

The collection from each donor was one heparinised blood draw averaging around 120 mL. Over 95% purity was reached by all sorted populations. This rearrangement joins TRBV4-3 to TRBJ1-4; maybe TRBD1 (6 bases). The sequence derives from a man in his thirties or forties with type 1 diabetes. The sequenced sample consisted of naive CD4+ T cells from blood. The DNA for the CDR3 is TGCGCCAGCAGCCAAAACAGGGCCCTTAATGAAAAACTGTTTTTT. Translating gives CASSQNRALNEKLFF.